Here is one T cell receptor (beta chain) with its context. Its target is unknown. The sample belongs to a study of blood T cells in healthy people across ages. Study findings and constraints: Because sorting was not performed, PBMCs prevented conclusive naive versus antigen-experienced comparison. Significant beta diversity loss was already apparent by age about 39, declining roughly linearly. Both higher diversity and more naive CD4+ cells marked long-lived donors when set against aged donors.

The CDR3 has 13 residues. V was shortened by 2 bases and J by 4 bases, with 8 bases between the two germline ends. Per germline, CDR1 SNHLY and CDR2 FYNNEI. Every sample had a minimum of 6.5 million PBMCs isolated. Next came a second PCR, run for about 6 to 11 cycles, which used a sample-barcoded 5' primer along with a J-beta primer mix. TCRdb independently ran MiXCR on the 5' RACE reads; one entry per CDR3 protein. Here the sample spans some 1,500,000 distinct CDR3 sequences, less than 45% being singletons. Sequenced material: blood. V is TRBV2 and J is TRBJ1-2; D gene uncertain. The clonotype comes from a woman between 18 and 30 years old in good health. CDR3 nucleotide sequence: TGTGCCAGCAGTGAACTTAGACCCTATGGCTACACCTTC. Protein product: CASSELRPYGYTF.